These 9 T cell receptor beta chains originate from one sample sequenced in a study of blood T cells in healthy people across ages. PCR was performed a second time for about 7 to 11 cycles using a sample-barcoded 5' primer and a J-beta primer mix. TCRdb reprocessed the 5' RACE reads via MiXCR and lists one record per CDR3 protein. The table lists 1 million to 1.2 million distinct CDR3 sequences, 35% to 40% of them singletons. Sequencing was carried out using blood. The receptor set was obtained from a man aged 18 to 30 in good health.

This chain uses TRBV29-1 with TRBJ1-1; 7 bases match TRBD1. The CDR3 is 17 residues long. Germline CDR1 SQVTM, CDR2 ANQGSEA. With V trimmed by 1 base and J by 2 bases, 13 bases remained unmatched. CDR3 nucleotides: TGCAGCGTTGAAGTTTTTACCGTTCCAGGGGGAAACACTGAAGCTTTCTTT. Protein product: CSVEVFTVPGGNTEAFF. The full variable domain, completed using reference TRBV29-1 and TRBJ1-1, is SAVISQKPSRDICQRGTSLTIQCQVDSQVTMMFWYRQQPGQSLTLIATANQGSEATYESGFVIDKFPISRPNLTFSTLTVSNMSPEDSSIYLCSVEVFTVPGGNTEAFFGQGTRLTVV.

This chain links TRBV12-3 or TRBV12-4 with TRBJ1-2; tentatively, D is TRBD1 (5 bases). CDR3 length equals 15 residues. Trimming stripped 3 bases from V and 0 bases from J, with 11 bases between. The CDR3 nucleotides read TGTGCCAGCAGTTTTGGCGGGACGGCTAACTATGGCTACACCTTC. Translated: CASSFGGTANYGYTF.

V usage is TRBV2 and J usage is TRBJ2-3, with 11 bases lining up with TRBD2. CDR1 and CDR2 (germline): SNHLY, FYNNEI. Trimming cost V 8 bases and J 2 bases; bases outside gene matches: 9. This CDR3 contains 16 residues. The CDR3 loop is CASDTSGGEITDTQYF. CDR3 bases: TGTGCCAGCGACACTAGCGGGGGAGAAATCACAGATACGCAGTATTTT. Full variable domain (missing parts from reference TRBV2 and TRBJ2-3): EPEVTQTPSHQVTQMGQEVILRCVPISNHLYFYWYRQILGQKVEFLVSFYNNEISEKSEIFDDQFSVERPDGSNFTLKIRSTKLEDSAMYFCASDTSGGEITDTQYFGPGTRLTVL.

This clonotype has more than one count but fewer than ten. The chain is built from TRBV19 and TRBJ2-5, with a possible D match to TRBD2 (6 bases). This CDR3 spans 14 amino acids. The germline gives CDR1 LNHDA, CDR2 SQIVND (reference sequence). V gave up 2 bases and J gave up 11 bases, with 18 bases separating them. In DNA, the CDR3 is TGTGCCAGTAGTATACAAGGACTCTCGGGAGAGCAGTACTTC. Translating it yields CASSIQGLSGEQYF. The entire variable domain, with the rest obtained from reference TRBV19 and TRBJ2-5, is as follows: DGGITQSPKYLFRKEGQNVTLSCEQNLNHDAMYWYRQDPGQGLRLIYYSQIVNDFQKGDIAEGYSVSREKKESFPLTVTSAQKNPTAFYLCASSIQGLSGEQYFGPGTRLLVL.

There are a few counts of this clonotype. V usage is TRBV7-2 and J usage is TRBJ2-1; D gene ambiguous. CDR1 SGHTA and CDR2 FQGNSA come from the germline V gene. V was trimmed by 6 bases and J by 8 bases, leaving 11 bases between them. This CDR3 spans 12 amino acids. The CDR3 protein is CASSSGLYEQFF. In DNA form, the CDR3 reads TGTGCCAGCAGTTCTGGGTTATATGAGCAGTTCTTC.

This chain uses TRBV7-2 with TRBJ1-1; no definite D call. The CDR3 totals 12 residues. The V end was cut by 1 base, the J end by 6 bases, with 6 bases between. CDR1 and CDR2 from the germline V gene are SGHTA and FQGNSA. CDR3 DNA: TGTGCCAGCAGCTTAGGGTTCCCTGAAGCTTTCTTT. Its protein product is CASSLGFPEAFF.

This clonotype was detected a few times. This chain connects TRBV4-3 to TRBJ2-1; tentative D call: TRBD1 (6 bases). CDR3 size: 15 residues. V lost 1 base to trimming and J lost 9 bases, with 16 bases between them. The germline gives CDR1 LGHNA, CDR2 YSLEER. Written as DNA, the CDR3 is TGCGCCAGCAGCCAAGTTCATTCAGGGACAAGTGAGCAGTTCTTC. This gives the protein CASSQVHSGTSEQFF.

This clonotype occurred a few times. The chain combines TRBV7-9 with TRBJ1-2; perhaps TRBD1 as D (5 bases). The germline V gene has CDR1 SEHNR and CDR2 FQNEAQ (reference sequence). The V and J ends lost 5 bases and 6 bases respectively, with 13 bases between them. The CDR3 extends over 13 amino acids. As DNA, the CDR3 is TGTGCCAGCAGCCCTTTCTGGGGGAATGGCTACACCTTC. It codes for CASSPFWGNGYTF.

This clonotype was counted a few times. The V call is TRBV5-1, the J call TRBJ2-5; 8 positions agree with TRBD2. Germline V CDR1 and CDR2: SGHRS, YFSETQ. This CDR3 contains 16 residues. Trimming at V came to 0 bases and at J to 1 base, leaving 5 bases not matched to a gene. Here the CDR3 reads CASSLDSGGSQETQYF. CDR3 DNA sequence: TGCGCCAGCAGCTTGGACAGCGGGGGTTCCCAAGAGACCCAGTACTTC.